The clone carrying this TCR beta chain was counted only a few times. This specimen belongs to a study of shared clonotypes between healthy human individuals. Sequencing was performed with immunoSEQ multiplex PCR; in TCRdb, only in-frame clones are kept and a portion is missing. The data contain 950,000 to 1,300,000 clones, approximately 72% of them singletons. Losses at the gene ends were 1 base for V and 7 bases for J; bases not matched to a gene: 3. The CDR3 totals 15 residues. The germline V gene has CDR1 SNHLY and CDR2 FYNNEI. The TCR was taken from a man aged 18 to 29 in good health. Sequencing was done on a sample of memory CD4+ T cells sorted from blood. The sample's subset: CD45RA-negative fraction. The chain couples TRBV2 to TRBJ2-1; 11 bases fit TRBD1. In nucleotides, the CDR3 is TGTGCCAGCAGTGAAGAAGGGACAGGGGGGAATGAGCAGTTCTTC. Its protein product is CASSEEGTGGNEQFF.